This T cell receptor (beta chain) originates from a study of blood T cell repertoires in COVID-19. The overall study: COVID-19 samples collected from the United States, Italy and Spain covered acute and convalescent phases. T cells, B-cell-depleted T cells, or PBMCs provided the cDNA or gDNA that served as material.

In the original workflow: Estimation of nucleated cell counts relied on the amplification of reference gene primers. Libraries were prepared by immunoSEQ multiplex PCR; TCRdb keeps only in-frame clonotypes and omits some of them. D and trimming come from the DNA, and the V and J calls and clone size come from that table. The data hold about 73,000 clones, with roughly nine tenths observed a single time. This receptor was obtained from a man at least 80 years old with acute or convalescent COVID-19. Source material: peripheral blood.

For the CDR3, the DNA is TGTGCCATCAGTGGGGGGGACAGAAATGAAAAACTGTTTTTT. Its protein product is CAISGGDRNEKLFF. The chain employs TRBV10-3 and TRBJ1-4, with 7 bases lining up with TRBD1. The CDR3 loop spans 14 amino acids. Germline CDR1 and CDR2: ENHRY and SYGVKD. The trim removed 4 bases at V and 5 bases at J, leaving 4 bases unmatched.